The sequence of this TCR beta chain was determined in a study of blood T cell repertoires in COVID-19. Study context: Spain, Italy and the United States supplied samples that represented acute and convalescent COVID-19. PBMCs, B-cell-depleted T cells, or T cells provided the cDNA or gDNA that made up the material.

The ends were cut back, 3 bases at V and 6 bases at J, with 12 bases in the middle. The germline V gene encodes CDR1 DFQATT and CDR2 SNEGSKA (reference sequence). The CDR3 loop spans 13 amino acids. The authors' processing: Quantification of nucleated cells was approximated via reference gene primer amplification. Measured with immunoSEQ multiplex PCR; TCRdb has only the in-frame clones, and not every one. V and J calls and clone size are copied from that table; D and trimming were computed from the DNA. In the table there are 35,000 to 45,000 clones, around nine tenths of which are singletons. The V and J genes are TRBV20-1 and TRBJ1-5, with D possibly TRBD1 on 5 matching bases. The sequenced material came from peripheral blood. This TCR came from a human donor in a cohort sampled during active COVID-19. In DNA form, the CDR3 reads TGCAGTGCTAGTGAAGGGGTGGGTCAGCCCCAGCATTTT. Translating it yields CSASEGVGQPQHF.